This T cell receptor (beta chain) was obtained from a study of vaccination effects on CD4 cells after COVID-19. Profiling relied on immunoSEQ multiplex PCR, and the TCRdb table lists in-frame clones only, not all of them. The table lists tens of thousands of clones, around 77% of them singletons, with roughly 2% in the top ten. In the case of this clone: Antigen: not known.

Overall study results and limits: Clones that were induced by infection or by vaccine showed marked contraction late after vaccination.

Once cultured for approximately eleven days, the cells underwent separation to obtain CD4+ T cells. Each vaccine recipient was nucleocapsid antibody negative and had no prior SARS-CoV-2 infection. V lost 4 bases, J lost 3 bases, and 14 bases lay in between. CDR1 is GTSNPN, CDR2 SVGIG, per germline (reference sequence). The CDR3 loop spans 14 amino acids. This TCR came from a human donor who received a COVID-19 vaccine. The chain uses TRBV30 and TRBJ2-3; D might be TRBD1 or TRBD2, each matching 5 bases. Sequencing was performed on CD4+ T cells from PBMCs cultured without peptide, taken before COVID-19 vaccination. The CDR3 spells CAWICEGTTDTQYF. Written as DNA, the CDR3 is TGTGCCTGGATTTGTGAGGGGACGACAGATACGCAGTATTTT. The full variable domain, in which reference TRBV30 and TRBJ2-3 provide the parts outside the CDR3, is SQTIHQWPATLVQPVGSPLSLECTVEGTSNPNLYWYRQAAGRGLQLLFYSVGIGQISSEVPQNLSASRPQDRQFILSSKKLLLSDSGFYLCAWICEGTTDTQYFGPGTRLTVL.